The clone carrying this T cell receptor (beta chain) was counted a single time. The CDR3 has 13 amino acids. Between the trimmed V and J ends, which lost 6 bases and 2 bases, there was a span of 11 bases. Germline V gene data show CDR1 as MNHEY and CDR2 as SVGAGI. These data come from a study of technical replicates of blood from several donors. Clones were sequenced by immunoSEQ multiplex PCR, and TCRdb holds only the in-frame ones, with some missing. The repertoire holds about 83,000 clones, 91% seen once, with approximately 0.42% in the top ten. The V call is TRBV6-5, the J call TRBJ2-7, with a possible D match to TRBD2 (6 bases). Input material: T cells isolated from PBMCs. The sequence derives from a human donor in good health. CDR3 sequence (DNA): TGTGCCAGCAGGGGTAGCGGAACCTACGAGCAGTACTTC. Its translation is CASRGSGTYEQYF.